This TCR beta chain emerged from a study of T cell responses to AZD1222 COVID-19 vaccine. Using immunoSEQ multiplex PCR, the repertoire was profiled, and TCRdb retains in-frame clones only, with some absent. Of some 120,000 clones in the sample, 80% to 90% were seen once. Whole-study findings and limits: Once two AZD1222 doses were given, Spike-specific TCR breadth and depth went up. Repertoire sampling happened only post peak T cell response.

This clone was recorded once. Antigen unknown. The CDR3 loop spans 14 amino acids. The J segment lost 6 bases and the V segment lost 10 bases, leaving 5 bases of the junction unmatched. Germline V gene lookup returns CDR1 MNHEY and CDR2 SVGAGI. The material sequenced was peripheral blood, taken on day 0 of AZD1222 vaccination. This chain joins TRBV6-5 and TRBJ1-6, with 11 nucleotides matching TRBD1. The receptor was isolated from an adult in good health. DNA of the CDR3: TGTGCCACCGGACAGGGGGCAAGTAATTCACCCCTCCACTTT. Its protein is CATGQGASNSPLHF.